The 18 T cell receptor beta chains in this list originate from one sample, sequenced in a study of shared clonotypes between healthy human individuals. The repertoire was sequenced with immunoSEQ multiplex PCR; TCRdb's copy has only in-frame clones and lacks some. The sample lists over a million clones, 78% seen once, with roughly 0.61% in the top ten. The sequencing sample was made of memory CD4+ T cells from PBMCs. Subset of the sample: CD45RA-negative fraction. The receptors stem from a man younger than 35 in good health. Some clones in this sample may be carry-over from other donors' samples.

This chain links TRBV5-4 with TRBJ1-1, with D possibly being TRBD1 (6 bases). Deletions cut 4 bases from V and 6 bases from J, with 16 bases between. Germline V gene data show CDR1 as SGHNT and CDR2 as YYREEE (reference sequence). This CDR3 contains 14 residues. CDR3 protein: CASSKNGGRSEAFF. The DNA for the CDR3 is TGTGCCAGCAGCAAAAACGGGGGCAGATCTGAAGCTTTCTTT.

This chain uses TRBV27 with TRBJ2-7; possible D gene TRBD1, 5 bases. Germline CDR1 MNHEY, CDR2 SMNVEV (reference sequence). The V gene lost 1 base and the J gene lost 2 bases, with 12 bases spanning the gap. The CDR3 is 15 residues long. The CDR3, as DNA: TGTGCCAGCAGTTTATTTGGCAGGGAACCCTACGAGCAGTACTTC. Protein: CASSLFGREPYEQYF.

The chain employs TRBV10-3 and TRBJ2-7, with D perhaps given as TRBD1 or TRBD2 (5 bases each). Trimming shortened V by 9 bases and J by 5 bases, and 14 bases separated the two germline ends. The germline gives CDR1 ENHRY, CDR2 SYGVKD. The CDR3 is made up of 12 amino acids. In DNA, the CDR3 is TGTGCCATGTCAGGGACCACCGACGAGCAGTACTTC. It codes for CAMSGTTDEQYF.

The J gene is TRBJ1-2, the V gene TRBV5-6, with D unclear. The ends were cut back, 0 bases at V and 4 bases at J, with 4 bases in the middle. Germline CDR1 SGHDT, CDR2 YYEEEE. CDR3 size: 12 residues. CDR3 sequence: CASSLASYGYTF. CDR3 nucleotides: TGTGCCAGCAGCTTGGCCAGCTATGGCTACACCTTC.

This chain connects TRBV6-6 to TRBJ2-5; D is possibly TRBD2 (6 bases). Trimming took off 7 bases at V and 5 bases at J, with 23 bases between the two ends. The CDR3 covers 16 residues. CDR1 and CDR2 from the germline V gene are MNHNY and SVGAGI (reference sequence). The CDR3 DNA reads as TGTGCCAGCACCAAGTCGGGGGATGTCGGTCAGGAGACCCAGTACTTC. Translation: CASTKSGDVGQETQYF.

The chain links TRBV5-4 to TRBJ2-2, with 12 nucleotides matching TRBD2. The CDR3 contains 18 residues. Germline loops: CDR1 SGHNT, CDR2 YYREEE (reference sequence). The ends lost 4 bases at V and 0 bases at J; junction bases unmatched: 7. The CDR3 sequence: CASSGGLAGLANTGELFF. The CDR3 region has the DNA TGTGCCAGCAGCGGGGGACTAGCGGGTCTCGCGAACACCGGGGAGCTGTTTTTT.

A remark on this clone: It may be a read error: a sequence one base away is much more abundant. The chain employs TRBV5-1 and TRBJ1-1; 10 positions match TRBD1. Germline CDR1 and CDR2: SGHRS and YFSETQ. The CDR3 covers 13 residues. The V and J ends lost 3 bases and 8 bases, in that order; junction bases with no gene match: 4. The CDR3 here is CASSWGTGAEAFF. In DNA form, the CDR3 reads TGCGCCAGCAGCTGGGGGACAGGGGCCGAAGCTTTCTTT.

The chain recombines TRBV4-3 with TRBJ1-4, with 12 bases that match TRBD1. The ends lost 3 bases at V and 7 bases at J; junction bases unmatched: 3. The CDR3 contains 15 residues. Germline V gene lookup returns CDR1 LGHNA and CDR2 YSLEER. The CDR3 loop reads CASSQGTGGSEKLFF. CDR3 coding DNA: TGCGCCAGCAGCCAGGGGACAGGGGGCTCTGAAAAACTGTTTTTT.

This clone was recorded a few times. The chain uses TRBV7-2 and TRBJ2-7; a possible D gene is TRBD2 (6 bases). Trimming pared 5 bases from V and 7 bases from J, leaving 15 bases between. Germline assignment: CDR1 SGHTA and CDR2 FQGNSA. CDR3 length: 13 amino acids. CDR3 amino acids: CASSLNYGGEQYF. The DNA of the CDR3 is TGTGCCAGCAGCCTGAACTACGGGGGAGAGCAGTACTTC.

This chain connects TRBV27 to TRBJ2-7; possible D gene TRBD2, 6 bases. Germline loops: CDR1 MNHEY, CDR2 SMNVEV (reference sequence). The CDR3 has 14 amino acids. Trimming removed 5 bases from V and 5 bases from J, with 16 bases in between. The CDR3 is CASSRAWGGDEQYF. The CDR3 coding sequence is TGTGCCAGCAGTCGTGCTTGGGGCGGGGACGAGCAGTACTTC.

This clone was counted a single time. The chain combines TRBV6-5 with TRBJ1-2, with D hard to call. The germline V gene encodes CDR1 MNHEY and CDR2 SVGAGI. This CDR3 spans 12 amino acids. V dropped 6 bases and J dropped 5 bases, with 10 bases sitting between them. The CDR3 nucleotides are TGTGCCAGCAGCGGAGGGTTTTATGGCTACACCTTC. Protein sequence: CASSGGFYGYTF.

This sequence joins TRBV4-1 and TRBJ2-7, with 8 nucleotides matching TRBD2. The ends lost 4 bases at V and 2 bases at J; junction bases unmatched: 7. The CDR3 length is 15 residues. Per the germline V gene, CDR1 is MGHRA and CDR2 is YSYEKL. The CDR3 DNA follows: TGCGCCAGCAGCCGCCGGGCGGGGGGACCCTACGAGCAGTACTTC. It translates to CASSRRAGGPYEQYF.

V gene TRBV7-3 combines with J gene TRBJ2-2; tentatively, D is TRBD1 (5 bases). The CDR3 contains 13 residues. Trimming left V 4 bases short and J 6 bases short, with 9 bases between. Germline V gene data show CDR1 as SGHTA and CDR2 as FQGTGA. In DNA form, the CDR3 reads TGTGCCAGCAGCTCCACAGGATCCGGGGAGCTGTTTTTT. Translated: CASSSTGSGELFF.

This clone appeared many times. This sequence joins TRBV6-1 and TRBJ1-2, with no clear D. From germline, CDR1 is MNHNS and CDR2 SASEGT. CDR3 length equals 12 residues. V lost 8 bases and J 7 bases, leaving 14 bases between the germline ends. The CDR3 sequence: CASEGPSSGYTF. Written as DNA, the CDR3 is TGTGCCAGCGAAGGGCCATCCTCTGGCTACACCTTC.

The chain has TRBV25-1 and TRBJ2-2, with TRBD2 matching 12 bases. Trimming at V came to 3 bases and at J to 8 bases, leaving 4 bases not matched to a gene. In germline, CDR1 is MGHDK, CDR2 SYGVNS. The CDR3 contains 15 residues. Here the CDR3 reads CASSDYTSGRGELFF. In DNA form, the CDR3 reads TGTGCCAGCAGTGATTATACTAGCGGGAGGGGGGAGCTGTTTTTT. The whole variable domain, remainder taken from reference TRBV25-1 and TRBJ2-2, is EADIYQTPRYLVIGTGKKITLECSQTMGHDKMYWYQQDPGMELHLIHYSYGVNSTEKGDLSSESTVSRIRTEHFPLTLESARPSHTSQYLCASSDYTSGRGELFFGEGSRLTVL.

The chain uses TRBV7-8 and TRBJ1-1, with D perhaps TRBD1 (5 bases). CDR3 length: 13 amino acids. The V end was cut by 2 bases, the J end by 6 bases, with 10 bases between. Germline CDR1 SGHVS, CDR2 FQNEAQ. Here the CDR3 DNA reads TGTGCCAGCAGCTTACGGGTAGGGGCTGAAGCTTTCTTT. Protein: CASSLRVGAEAFF. Combining the CDR3 with reference TRBV7-8 and TRBJ1-1 gives the whole variable domain GAGVSQSPRYKVAKRGQDVALRCDPISGHVSLFWYQQALGQGPEFLTYFQNEAQLDKSGLPSDRFFAERPEGSVSTLKIQRTQQEDSAVYLCASSLRVGAEAFFGQGTRLTVV.

On this clone itself: The sample holds other DNA sequences that translate to the same CDR3. The rearrangement joins TRBV5-6 to TRBJ2-1; weak D call: TRBD2 (5 bases). CDR3 length equals 13 residues. The V end lost 0 bases, the J end lost 6 bases, and 7 bases lay between the germline ends. Germline lookup yields CDR1 SGHDT and CDR2 YYEEEE. The CDR3 DNA reads as TGTGCCAGCAGCTTGGCGGGATCCAATGAGCAGTTCTTC. It yields the protein CASSLAGSNEQFF.

This clone was found a few times. The gene calls are TRBV2 and TRBJ2-7; D remains unclear. Deletions cut 7 bases from V and 0 bases from J, with 7 bases between. Per germline, CDR1 SNHLY and CDR2 FYNNEI. This CDR3 is built from 12 residues. CDR3 amino acids: CASKGFSYEQYF. The CDR3 nucleotides are TGTGCCAGCAAGGGATTCTCCTACGAGCAGTACTTC.